One sample yielded the 13 T cell receptor beta chains listed below, sequenced in a study of CD8 T cells in ankylosing spondylitis. In TCRdb, the 5' RACE reads were re-called with MiXCR into one record per CDR3 protein. This sample has 150,000 to 200,000 distinct CDR3 sequences, with 11% found just once. Sequencing was done on a sample of blood, either unsorted or a sorted T cell fraction (not recorded which). The receptors were gathered from a male donor with ankylosing spondylitis or in good health (not recorded which).

This clonotype has only a few counts. This chain connects TRBV9 to TRBJ2-5, with 7 bases matching TRBD2. The CDR3 totals 15 residues. V trimming: 4 bases; J trimming: 2 bases; junction bases outside the gene matches: 8. The germline CDR1 and CDR2 sequences are SGDLS and YYNGEE. The CDR3 is CASSFSWGLQETQYF. CDR3 bases: TGTGCCAGCAGCTTTAGCTGGGGACTACAAGAGACCCAGTACTTC.

This clonotype has at least ten counts. V is TRBV20-1 and J is TRBJ1-2; no firm D call. V was pared by 0 bases and J by 3 bases, with 14 bases between. This CDR3 contains 15 residues. Per the germline V gene, CDR1 is DFQATT and CDR2 is SNEGSKA (reference sequence). The CDR3 here is CSARDRGRSYYGYTF. DNA of the CDR3: TGCAGTGCTAGAGATAGAGGGCGCAGTTACTATGGCTACACCTTC.

The rearrangement joins TRBV20-1 to TRBJ1-2; D perhaps matches TRBD1 (6 bases). The germline V gene encodes CDR1 DFQATT and CDR2 SNEGSKA (reference sequence). V lost 3 bases to trimming and J lost 5 bases, with 10 bases between them. The CDR3 has 12 amino acids. Written as DNA, the CDR3 is TGCAGTGCTAGGGGCGGGACATATGGCTACACCTTC. Protein: CSARGGTYGYTF.

This clonotype was detected only a few times. The chain has TRBV11-2 and TRBJ2-4, with D maybe TRBD2 (6 bases). Germline V lookup: CDR1 SGHAT, CDR2 FQNNGV. V was pared by 5 bases and J by 1 base, with 24 bases between. The CDR3 length is 19 residues. The CDR3 coding sequence is TGTGCCAGCAGCCCTGGTAGGGGACGGGCGGGGTCGGCCAAAAACATTCAGTACTTC. Translating gives CASSPGRGRAGSAKNIQYF.

This clonotype appeared many times. The chain uses TRBV6-2 or TRBV6-3 and TRBJ1-5; D gene ambiguous. The CDR3 is 19 residues long. V lost 0 bases to trimming and J lost 2 bases, with 20 bases between them. Germline lookup yields CDR1 MNHEY and CDR2 SVGEGT. Here the CDR3 DNA reads TGTGCCAGCAGTTACTCCACCAGTGTCCACACCTGGGGCAATCAGCCCCAGCATTTT. Translating gives CASSYSTSVHTWGNQPQHF.

This clonotype appeared a few times. The chain employs TRBV2 and TRBJ2-1, with TRBD2 matching 14 bases. CDR1 is SNHLY, CDR2 FYNNEI, per germline. This CDR3 has 15 residues. The V gene end was trimmed by 7 bases and the J gene end by 9 bases; junction bases not matched to a gene: 8. The CDR3, as DNA: TGTGCCAGCACCCCGGGACTAGCGGGAGACGGTGAGCAGTTCTTC. This sequence encodes CASTPGLAGDGEQFF.

The chain employs TRBV29-1 and TRBJ2-5, with 8 bases aligning to TRBD2. The trim removed 4 bases at V and 5 bases at J, leaving 6 bases unmatched. The CDR3 consists of 13 residues. Germline CDR1 and CDR2: SQVTM and ANQGSEA. The chain's CDR3 is CSVVRGGEETQYF. The CDR3 DNA reads TGCAGCGTTGTTCGGGGGGGAGAGGAGACCCAGTACTTC.

This clonotype was seen many times. This rearrangement joins TRBV6-5 to TRBJ2-7; 11 positions match TRBD1. There are 16 residues in the CDR3. Per germline, CDR1 MNHEY and CDR2 SVGAGI. Trimming cost V 6 bases and J 3 bases; bases outside gene matches: 10. CDR3 residues: CASSYLPGQGDYEQYF. The CDR3 nucleotides read TGTGCCAGCAGCTATCTTCCGGGACAGGGGGACTACGAGCAGTACTTC.

This clonotype was counted ten times or more. This chain connects TRBV6-2 or TRBV6-3 to TRBJ2-7; weak D call: TRBD1 (6 bases). The CDR3 has 16 amino acids. Trimming cost V 6 bases and J 0 bases, with 18 bases left between them. Germline CDR1 MNHEY, CDR2 SVGEGT. As DNA, the CDR3 is TGTGCCAGCAGAGAGTCCGGGACACAAATCTCCTACGAGCAGTACTTC. This sequence encodes CASRESGTQISYEQYF.

The sample holds many counts of this clonotype. The chain combines TRBV12-5 with TRBJ2-7, with a weak D call TRBD1 (5 bases). CDR1 and CDR2 from the germline V gene are LGHNT and FRNRAP. V shed 5 bases and J shed 2 bases, with 19 bases lying between them. The CDR3 has 16 residues. The CDR3 loop is CASGPGKGREAYEQYF. The CDR3, as DNA: TGTGCTAGTGGTCCGGGTAAGGGGCGAGAAGCCTACGAGCAGTACTTC.

This clonotype was observed a few times. The chain carries TRBV7-9 and TRBJ1-5; D is possibly TRBD1 (5 bases). Deletions cut 10 bases from V and 4 bases from J, with 11 bases between. There are 12 residues in the CDR3. Germline V lookup: CDR1 SEHNR, CDR2 FQNEAQ (reference sequence). This CDR3 reads CATGGGNQPQHF. The DNA for the CDR3 is TGTGCCACCGGGGGGGGAAATCAGCCCCAGCATTTT.

This clonotype was observed a few times. This sequence joins TRBV7-2 and TRBJ2-7; D gene unclear. Germline CDR1 reads SGHTA; CDR2 reads FQGNSA. This CDR3 spans 16 amino acids. Trimming pared 2 bases from V and 2 bases from J, leaving 16 bases between. The CDR3 loop is CASSLLGGQSTYEQYF. The CDR3 nucleotides read TGTGCCAGCAGCTTACTCGGTGGGCAGTCCACCTACGAGCAGTACTTC.

This clonotype was seen only a few times. The rearrangement links TRBV4-3 to TRBJ2-1; TRBD1 matches at 10 bases. Per the germline V gene, CDR1 is LGHNA and CDR2 is YSLEER. With V trimmed by 3 bases and J by 7 bases, 9 bases remained unmatched. The CDR3 has 16 amino acids. The CDR3 nucleotides are TGCGCCAGCAGCCAGGGTCTCGGGACAGGGGAAAATGAGCAGTTCTTC. The encoded protein is CASSQGLGTGENEQFF.